The 8 T cell receptor beta chains in this list originate from one sample, sequenced in a study of cytomegalovirus exposure and HLA in healthy donors (dated by TCRdb to about 2017). Library method: the immunoSEQ multiplex PCR assay. For the multiplex PCR, a mixture combining 60 forward primers for TCR Vbeta segments and 13 reverse primers for TCR Jbeta segments was used. The source is immuneACCESS, and TCRdb retained only in-frame sequences with V and J called. Part of the clones is not carried over; for the studies checked, unresolved V genes explain less than half of this, and the remainder is unexplained. Here the sample has approximately 100,000 clones; 60% to 85% occur a single time. Under 3.5% of the sample is in the top ten clones. The sample consisted of PBMCs. Source of these receptors: a female donor in good health and CMV-seronegative.

The chain combines TRBV27 with TRBJ2-7; perhaps TRBD1 as D (6 bases). The V and J ends lost 0 bases and 6 bases respectively, with 18 bases between them. The CDR3 covers 16 residues. CDR1 and CDR2 (germline): MNHEY, SMNVEV (reference sequence). CDR3 in amino acids: CASSLSITGLRGEQYF. The CDR3 DNA reads as TGTGCCAGCAGTTTATCGATAACTGGCCTCAGGGGCGAGCAGTACTTC.

The V call is TRBV15, the J call TRBJ2-3, with 15 positions matching TRBD2. The germline V gene encodes CDR1 LNHNV and CDR2 YYDKDF (reference sequence). V shed 8 bases and J 3 bases; nucleotides not matched to a gene: 3. This CDR3 comprises 15 residues. CDR3 nucleotides: TGTGCCACCGGACTAGCGGGGGGGATAACAGATACGCAGTATTTT. Translating it yields CATGLAGGITDTQYF.

The chain combines TRBV10-3 with TRBJ2-3; 12 nucleotides line up with TRBD2. V shed 2 bases and J 1 base; nucleotides not matched to a gene: 4. The germline CDR1 and CDR2 sequences are ENHRY and SYGVKD. CDR3 length equals 17 residues. The CDR3 bases are TGTGCCATCAGTGAGCCCGGACTAGCGGGGCGCACAGATACGCAGTATTTT. Translation gives CAISEPGLAGRTDTQYF.

Comments on this clone: The sample contains more than one DNA sequence encoding this CDR3. The V and J genes are TRBV4-2 and TRBJ1-2; perhaps TRBD1 as D (6 bases). CDR3 length: 15 amino acids. From germline, CDR1 is LGHNA and CDR2 YNFKEQ. Deletions cut 1 base from V and 7 bases from J, with 16 bases between. The chain's CDR3 is CASSQVGRGVVGYTF. The DNA of the CDR3 is TGTGCCAGCAGCCAAGTAGGCAGGGGAGTTGTTGGCTACACCTTC.

J is TRBJ1-1 and V is TRBV19; unclear D gene. Trimming removed 8 bases at V and 7 bases at J, with 20 bases between. Germline loops: CDR1 LNHDA, CDR2 SQIVND (reference sequence). This CDR3 spans 14 amino acids. For the CDR3, the DNA is TGTGCCAGTTTCCGGTGGAGGAATAGGTTTGAAGCTTTCTTT. Encoded protein: CASFRWRNRFEAFF.

The gene calls are TRBV6-5 and TRBJ2-7; D possibly corresponds to TRBD1 (6 bases). There are 15 residues in the CDR3. Trimming shortened V by 0 bases and J by 6 bases, and 15 bases separated the two germline ends. CDR1 and CDR2 (germline): MNHEY, SVGAGI. CDR3 nucleotides: TGTGCCAGCAGTTACTCGACCGTGCAGGGGACCGAGCAGTACTTC. Its translation: CASSYSTVQGTEQYF.

The DNA for the CDR3 is TGTGCCAGCAGTTACATGCAGGGGTCTAACTATGGCTACACCTTC. It codes for CASSYMQGSNYGYTF. The chain employs TRBV6-6 and TRBJ1-2; D is possibly TRBD1 (6 bases). This CDR3 region has 15 residues. Trimming pared 2 bases from V and 0 bases from J, leaving 10 bases between. The V gene's germline CDR1 is MNHNY and CDR2 SVGAGI (reference sequence).

This clone was counted a few times. The J gene is TRBJ2-2, the V gene TRBV6-5; TRBD2 aligns across 7 bases. With 11 bases clipped from V and 2 bases from J, the junction kept 8 bases outside the gene matches. Per the germline V gene, CDR1 is MNHEY and CDR2 is SVGAGI. The CDR3 runs 14 residues. The CDR3, as DNA: TGTGCCTGCCGGGGGGACCTAAACACCGGGGAGCTGTTTTTT. It encodes CACRGDLNTGELFF.